This entry lists 27 T cell receptor beta chains sequenced from one sample in a study of cytomegalovirus exposure and HLA in healthy donors. The PCR was carried out with 60 Vbeta primers and 13 Jbeta primers. The repertoire was sequenced with immunoSEQ multiplex PCR; TCRdb's copy has only in-frame clones and lacks some. The sample has about 130,000 clones, around 73% seen once. The source material was PBMCs. The receptors originated from a man younger than 45 in good health and CMV-seropositive.

This clone showed up just once. The V call is TRBV5-4, the J call TRBJ2-7, with TRBD1 identical over 11 bases. Germline V gene data show CDR1 as SGHNT and CDR2 as YYREEE (reference sequence). Unmatched junction bases numbered 3, after V lost 3 bases and J lost 4 bases. The CDR3 is made up of 14 amino acids. This CDR3 is CASSSGQGGYEQYF. Here the CDR3 DNA reads TGTGCCAGCAGCTCGGGACAGGGGGGTTACGAGCAGTACTTC.

The CDR3 DNA follows: TGTGCCAGCAGGGAAACGGGACTCCCGATTGACCAGCAGTACTTC. Translation: CASRETGLPIDQQYF. This chain links TRBV6-6 with TRBJ2-7; D possibly corresponds to TRBD2 (6 bases). Trimming removed 6 bases from V and 8 bases from J, with 23 bases in between. Germline V gene data show CDR1 as MNHNY and CDR2 as SVGAGI (reference sequence). This CDR3 has 15 amino acids.

This sequence joins TRBV28 and TRBJ1-2, with D perhaps TRBD1 (6 bases). Trimming removed 7 bases at V and 5 bases at J, with 14 bases between. Looked up from germline, CDR1 is MDHEN and CDR2 is SYDVKM. CDR3 length: 13 amino acids. CDR3 in amino acids: CASTNEGVYGYTF. The DNA of the CDR3 is TGTGCCAGCACCAACGAGGGGGTGTATGGCTACACCTTC.

The chain recombines TRBV9 with TRBJ2-2, with D perhaps matching TRBD1 (6 bases). The CDR3 is made up of 15 amino acids. Germline V lookup: CDR1 SGDLS, CDR2 YYNGEE. V was cut by 6 bases and J by 6 bases, with 18 bases left in between. The CDR3 DNA reads TGTGCCAGCAAGACGACAGGTTCTCCGGCCGGGGAGCTGTTTTTT. It specifies CASKTTGSPAGELFF.

This sequence joins TRBV7-9 and TRBJ1-5, with 8 bases lining up with TRBD1. The CDR3 has 13 residues. V shed 3 bases, J shed 7 bases, and the junction held 2 bases outside the gene matches. Germline V gene lookup returns CDR1 SEHNR and CDR2 FQNEAQ (reference sequence). CDR3: CASSLDRDQPQHF. CDR3 sequence (DNA): TGTGCCAGCAGCTTGGACAGGGACCAGCCCCAGCATTTT. The whole variable domain, filled in from reference TRBV7-9 and TRBJ1-5, reads DTGVSQNPRHKITKRGQNVTFRCDPISEHNRLYWYRQTLGQGPEFLTYFQNEAQLEKSRLLSDRFSAERPKGSFSTLEIQRTEQGDSAMYLCASSLDRDQPQHFGDGTRLSIL.

CDR3 protein: CATSPPGASTNEQYF. CDR3 sequence (DNA): TGTGCCACCAGTCCCCCGGGAGCCTCAACCAACGAGCAGTACTTC. The chain uses TRBV15 and TRBJ2-7; TRBD2 is a possible D gene (6 bases). V lost 6 bases and J 5 bases, leaving 20 bases between the germline ends. The germline V gene has CDR1 LNHNV and CDR2 YYDKDF (reference sequence). CDR3 length: 15 amino acids.

V usage is TRBV7-2 and J usage is TRBJ1-1; possibly TRBD1 for D (5 bases). V lost 3 bases and J lost 0, with 14 bases in between. Germline-derived CDR1 and CDR2 are SGHTA and FQGNSA. The CDR3 contains 16 residues. The CDR3 reads CASSFMGPGMNTEAFF. The DNA for the CDR3 is TGTGCCAGCAGCTTTATGGGGCCAGGTATGAACACTGAAGCTTTCTTT.

The V and J genes are TRBV5-4 and TRBJ2-5; 11 bases fit TRBD2. CDR3 length: 15 amino acids. V lost 0 bases to trimming and J lost 4 bases; unmatched junction nucleotides: 2. Germline V CDR1 and CDR2: SGHNT, YYREEE (reference sequence). CDR3 region: CASSLGLAGGETQYF. CDR3 in DNA: TGTGCCAGCAGCTTGGGGCTAGCGGGGGGAGAGACCCAGTACTTC.

This chain links TRBV28 with TRBJ1-2, with D perhaps matching TRBD1 (5 bases). Trimming took off 3 bases at V and 8 bases at J, with 16 bases between the two ends. CDR3 size: 14 residues. The germline CDR1 and CDR2 sequences are MDHEN and SYDVKM. CDR3: CASSFGDRGKGYTF. As DNA, the CDR3 is TGTGCCAGCAGTTTTGGGGACCGGGGGAAGGGCTACACCTTC.

The genes are TRBV5-1 and TRBJ2-7; TRBD2 is a possible D gene (5 bases). Germline CDR1 is SGHRS and CDR2 is YFSETQ. Trimming shortened V by 7 bases and J by 5 bases, and 10 bases separated the two germline ends. This CDR3 comprises 11 residues. The CDR3 protein is CASRTGNEQYF. The CDR3 bases are TGCGCCAGCCGGACCGGGAACGAGCAGTACTTC. The full variable domain, its missing parts supplied by reference TRBV5-1 and TRBJ2-7, is KAGVTQTPRYLIKTRGQQVTLSCSPISGHRSVSWYQQTPGQGLQFLFEYFSETQRNKGNFPGRFSGRQFSNSRSEMNVSTLELGDSALYLCASRTGNEQYFGPGTRLTVT.

The chain recombines TRBV4-3 with TRBJ1-2, with D hard to call. With 1 base removed from V and 3 bases from J, the gap between germline ends came to 9 bases. The CDR3 extends over 14 amino acids. In germline, CDR1 is LGHNA, CDR2 YSLEER. CDR3 region: CASSQASGDYGYTF. The DNA of the CDR3 is TGCGCCAGCAGCCAAGCATCCGGGGACTATGGCTACACCTTC.

This clone was seen at least ten times. The chain has TRBV13 and TRBJ1-1; the match to TRBD1 covers 11 bases. The CDR3 is 16 amino acids. V lost 6 bases, J lost 4 bases, and 10 bases stayed unmatched. The V gene's germline CDR1 is PRHDT and CDR2 FYEKMQ (reference sequence). CDR3 in DNA: TGTGCCAGCAGTGGACTGGACAGGGGGCAAGGCACTGAAGCTTTCTTT. Translation gives CASSGLDRGQGTEAFF.

The chain recombines TRBV5-4 with TRBJ1-1, with D perhaps TRBD1 (5 bases). This CDR3 contains 13 residues. Germline values: CDR1 SGHNT, CDR2 YYREEE (reference sequence). The germline V and J ends were trimmed by 4 bases and 4 bases, with 11 bases remaining between them. DNA of the CDR3: TGTGCCAGCAGCGTGGGGCCCACCACTGAAGCTTTCTTT. Its protein product is CASSVGPTTEAFF.

V is TRBV11-2 and J is TRBJ1-2; 7 nucleotides match TRBD1. Trimming took 4 bases from V and 8 from J; bases not matched to a gene: 13. Germline CDR1 and CDR2: SGHAT and FQNNGV. This CDR3 has 15 amino acids. In DNA, the CDR3 is TGTGCCAGCAGCTCAGGGGGAAGAAGGGGACAGGGCTACACCTTC. Encoded protein: CASSSGGRRGQGYTF.

The V call is TRBV29-1, the J call TRBJ2-3, with D maybe TRBD1 (5 bases). The CDR3 spans 14 residues. CDR1 and CDR2 (germline): SQVTM, ANQGSEA. V was cut by 3 bases and J by 4 bases, with 14 bases left in between. The CDR3 DNA reads TGCAGCGTTGACTCAGGGATAGTCTCAGATACGCAGTATTTT. Translated, it gives CSVDSGIVSDTQYF.

The chain recombines TRBV19 with TRBJ2-1, with 10 bases matching TRBD1. With 10 bases clipped from V and 3 bases from J, the junction kept 9 bases outside the gene matches. Germline lookup yields CDR1 LNHDA and CDR2 SQIVND (reference sequence). The CDR3 spans 15 residues. The CDR3 sequence: CATTVRDRGYNEQFF. The CDR3 DNA sequence: TGTGCCACTACCGTCCGGGACAGGGGCTACAATGAGCAGTTCTTC.

V usage is TRBV11-2 and J usage is TRBJ1-1, with D possibly TRBD1 on 6 matching bases. The germline V gene encodes CDR1 SGHAT and CDR2 FQNNGV. CDR3 length: 17 amino acids. V lost 5 bases to trimming and J lost 1 base, with 20 bases between them. DNA for the CDR3: TGTGCCAGCAGCGCCCTAGGGGGGGCGAGGGGGAACACTGAAGCTTTCTTT. Translation: CASSALGGARGNTEAFF.

This chain joins TRBV7-2 and TRBJ1-2; 8 positions agree with TRBD1. Trimming cost V 6 bases and J 3 bases; bases outside gene matches: 6. Germline-derived CDR1 and CDR2 are SGHTA and FQGNSA. This CDR3 spans 14 amino acids. CDR3 DNA: TGTGCCAGCAGTCCAGGGGGCGCGGACTATGGCTACACCTTC. Its protein product is CASSPGGADYGYTF.

V and J are TRBV30 and TRBJ2-3; no clear D gene. In germline, CDR1 is GTSNPN, CDR2 SVGIG (reference sequence). CDR3 length: 14 residues. With 4 bases removed from V and 1 base from J, the gap between germline ends came to 12 bases. CDR3 DNA sequence: TGTGCCTGGACCTCCCTTTTAGGCACAGATACGCAGTATTTT. Its protein product is CAWTSLLGTDTQYF. The complete variable domain, with remaining parts taken from reference TRBV30 and TRBJ2-3, reads SQTIHQWPATLVQPVGSPLSLECTVEGTSNPNLYWYRQAAGRGLQLLFYSVGIGQISSEVPQNLSASRPQDRQFILSSKKLLLSDSGFYLCAWTSLLGTDTQYFGPGTRLTVL.

This sequence joins TRBV4-1 and TRBJ1-2, with 8 bases identical to TRBD1. Unmatched junction bases numbered 6, after V lost 1 base and J lost 8 bases. The CDR3 spans 14 residues. CDR1 and CDR2 from the germline V gene are MGHRA and YSYEKL. The CDR3 spells CASSQVGQGYGYTF. In nucleotides, the CDR3 is TGCGCCAGCAGCCAAGTCGGACAGGGTTACGGCTACACCTTC.

The V call is TRBV5-4, the J call TRBJ2-1; the match to TRBD1 covers 8 bases. Trimming took 4 bases from V and 0 from J; bases not matched to a gene: 6. This CDR3 region has 16 residues. The germline V gene encodes CDR1 SGHNT and CDR2 YYREEE (reference sequence). In DNA form, the CDR3 reads TGTGCCAGCAGCCCCCGAGGACAGGGCTCCTACAATGAGCAGTTCTTC. As protein: CASSPRGQGSYNEQFF. Full variable domain (missing parts from reference TRBV5-4 and TRBJ2-1): ETGVTQSPTHLIKTRGQQVTLRCSSQSGHNTVSWYQQALGQGPQFIFQYYREEENGRGNFPPRFSGLQFPNYSSELNVNALELDDSALYLCASSPRGQGSYNEQFFGPGTRLTVL.

The genes are TRBV5-1 and TRBJ2-7, with TRBD2 as a possible D gene (7 bases). The germline V and J ends were trimmed by 2 bases and 3 bases, with 18 bases remaining between them. The CDR3 length is 16 residues. Per the germline V gene, CDR1 is SGHRS and CDR2 is YFSETQ. The chain's CDR3 is CASSFQGGGDGYEQYF. In DNA, the CDR3 is TGCGCCAGCAGCTTTCAGGGAGGGGGGGATGGCTACGAGCAGTACTTC.

The table lists this clone with a few counts. The CDR3, as DNA: TGTGCCAGCACCCCCGGGGGGACCCAGTACTTC. Encoded protein: CASTPGGTQYF. The gene calls are TRBV11-2 and TRBJ2-5; D perhaps matches TRBD2 (6 bases). The CDR3 is 11 amino acids. Trimming left V 7 bases short and J 7 bases short, with 10 bases between. CDR1 is SGHAT, CDR2 FQNNGV, per germline.

This chain connects TRBV4-1 to TRBJ2-1; 9 bases line up with TRBD2. The CDR3 length is 14 residues. V dropped 3 bases and J dropped 6; count of bases not matched to a gene: 3. Germline V gene lookup returns CDR1 MGHRA and CDR2 YSYEKL. CDR3 amino acids: CASSQLTSGNEQFF. CDR3 bases: TGCGCCAGCAGCCAGTTGACTAGCGGCAATGAGCAGTTCTTC.

J is TRBJ2-6 and V is TRBV4-2, with 7 bases aligning to TRBD1. This CDR3 region has 19 residues. The germline V gene has CDR1 LGHNA and CDR2 YNFKEQ. Losses at the gene ends were 5 bases for V and 0 bases for J; bases not matched to a gene: 13. The CDR3 is CASSSATSGQASGANVLTF. The DNA of the CDR3 is TGTGCCAGCAGCTCAGCCACTTCAGGACAGGCCTCTGGGGCCAACGTCCTGACTTTC.

This rearrangement joins TRBV6-1 to TRBJ1-1; possibly TRBD1 for D (5 bases). The CDR3 sequence is 13 residues long. V lost 7 bases and J lost 4, with 13 bases in between. CDR1 is MNHNS, CDR2 SASEGT, per germline. The DNA of the CDR3 is TGTGCCAGCACCCTGGGGGGAATCACTGAAGCTTTCTTT. Amino acid sequence: CASTLGGITEAFF.

Regarding this clone: A junction end diverges from the germline sequence, so it may reflect a read error. The chain couples TRBV7-7 to TRBJ2-7; no firm D call. CDR3 size: 13 residues. Germline V lookup: CDR1 SSHAT, CDR2 FNYEAQ (reference sequence). CDR3 sequence (DNA): TGTGCTAGCAGCTTGGGCCCTTCCTACGAGCAGTACTTC. Translating gives CASSLGPSYEQYF. The whole variable domain, remainder taken from reference TRBV7-7 and TRBJ2-7, is GAGVSQSPRYKVTKRGQDVTLRCDPISSHATLYWYQQALGQGPEFLTYFNYEAQPDKSGLPSDRFSAERPEGSISTLTIQRTEQRDSAMYRCASSLGPSYEQYFGPGTRLTVT.